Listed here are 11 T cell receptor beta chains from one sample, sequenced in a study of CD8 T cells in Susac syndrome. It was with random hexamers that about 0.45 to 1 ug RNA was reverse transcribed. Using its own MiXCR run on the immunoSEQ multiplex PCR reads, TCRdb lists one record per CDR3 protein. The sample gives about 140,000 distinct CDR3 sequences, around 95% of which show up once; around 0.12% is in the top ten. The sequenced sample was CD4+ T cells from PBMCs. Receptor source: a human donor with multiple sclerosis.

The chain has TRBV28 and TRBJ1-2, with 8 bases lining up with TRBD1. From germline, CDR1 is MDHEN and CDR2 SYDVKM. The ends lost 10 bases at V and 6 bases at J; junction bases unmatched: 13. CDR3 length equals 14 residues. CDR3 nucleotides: TGTGCCACCTTGCAGAACAGGGGGAGCGATGGCTACACCTTC. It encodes CATLQNRGSDGYTF.

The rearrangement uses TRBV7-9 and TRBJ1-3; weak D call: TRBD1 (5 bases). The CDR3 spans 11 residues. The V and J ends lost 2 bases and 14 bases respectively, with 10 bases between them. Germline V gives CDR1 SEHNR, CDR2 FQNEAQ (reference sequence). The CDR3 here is CASSLLEGLYF. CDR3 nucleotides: TGTGCCAGCAGCTTACTCGAGGGACTATATTTT. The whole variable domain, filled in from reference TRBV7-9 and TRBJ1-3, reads DTGVSQNPRHKITKRGQNVTFRCDPISEHNRLYWYRQTLGQGPEFLTYFQNEAQLEKSRLLSDRFSAERPKGSFSTLEIQRTEQGDSAMYLCASSLLEGLYFGEGSWLTVV.

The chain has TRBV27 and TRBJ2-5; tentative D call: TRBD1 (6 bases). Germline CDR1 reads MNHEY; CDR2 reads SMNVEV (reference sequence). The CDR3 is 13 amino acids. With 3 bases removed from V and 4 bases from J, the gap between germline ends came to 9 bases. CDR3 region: CASSFTDRETQYF. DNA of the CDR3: TGTGCCAGCAGTTTCACGGACAGAGAGACCCAGTACTTC.

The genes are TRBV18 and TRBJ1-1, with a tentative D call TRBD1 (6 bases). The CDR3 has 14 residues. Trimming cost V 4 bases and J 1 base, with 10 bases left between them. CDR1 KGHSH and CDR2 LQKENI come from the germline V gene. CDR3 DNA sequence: TGTGCCAGCTCACGGACCAGGGGGAACACTGAAGCTTTCTTT. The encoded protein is CASSRTRGNTEAFF.

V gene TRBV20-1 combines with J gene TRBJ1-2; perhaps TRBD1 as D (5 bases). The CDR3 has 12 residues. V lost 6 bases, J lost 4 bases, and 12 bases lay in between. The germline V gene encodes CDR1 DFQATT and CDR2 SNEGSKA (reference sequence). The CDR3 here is CSAPAQGYGYTF. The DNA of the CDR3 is TGCAGTGCGCCCGCTCAGGGCTATGGCTACACCTTC.

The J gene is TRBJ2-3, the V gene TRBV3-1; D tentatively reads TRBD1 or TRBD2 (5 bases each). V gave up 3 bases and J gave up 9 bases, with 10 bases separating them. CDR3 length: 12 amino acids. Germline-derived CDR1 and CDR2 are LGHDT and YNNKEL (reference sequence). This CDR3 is CASSQGTLTQYF. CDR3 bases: TGTGCCAGCAGCCAGGGGACCCTAACGCAGTATTTT.

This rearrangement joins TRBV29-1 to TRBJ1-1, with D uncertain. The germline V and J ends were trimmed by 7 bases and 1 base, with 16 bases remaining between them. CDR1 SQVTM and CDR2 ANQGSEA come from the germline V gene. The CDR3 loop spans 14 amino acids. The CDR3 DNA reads TGCAGCGCTCCCCTATGGCCAGCGAACACTGAAGCTTTCTTT. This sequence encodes CSAPLWPANTEAFF.

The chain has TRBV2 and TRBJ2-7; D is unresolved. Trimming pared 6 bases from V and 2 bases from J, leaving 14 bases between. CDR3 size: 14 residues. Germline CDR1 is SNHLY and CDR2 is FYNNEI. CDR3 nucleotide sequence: TGTGCCAGCAGGGGTATCGTTGGTGCCTACGAGCAGTACTTC. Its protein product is CASRGIVGAYEQYF.

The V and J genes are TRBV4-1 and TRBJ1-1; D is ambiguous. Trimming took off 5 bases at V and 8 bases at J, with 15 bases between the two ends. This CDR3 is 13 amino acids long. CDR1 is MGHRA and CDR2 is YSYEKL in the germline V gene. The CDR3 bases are TGCGCCAGCAGCGAGGGTCAGCCCGCCGAAGCTTTCTTT. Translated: CASSEGQPAEAFF.

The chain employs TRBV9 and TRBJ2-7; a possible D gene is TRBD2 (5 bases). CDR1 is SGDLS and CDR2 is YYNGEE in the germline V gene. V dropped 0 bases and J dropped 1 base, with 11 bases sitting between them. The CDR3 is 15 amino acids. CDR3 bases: TGTGCCAGCAGCGTAGCTCCGGGAAGTTCCTACGAGCAGTACTTC. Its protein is CASSVAPGSSYEQYF. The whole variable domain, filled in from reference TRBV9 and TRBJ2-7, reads DSGVTQTPKHLITATGQRVTLRCSPRSGDLSVYWYQQSLDQGLQFLIQYYNGEERAKGNILERFSAQQFPDLHSELNLSSLELGDSALYFCASSVAPGSSYEQYFGPGTRLTVT.

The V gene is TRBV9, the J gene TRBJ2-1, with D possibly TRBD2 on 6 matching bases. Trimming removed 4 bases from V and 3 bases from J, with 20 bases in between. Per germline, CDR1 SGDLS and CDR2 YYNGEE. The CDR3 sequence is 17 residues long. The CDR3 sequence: CASSPSMSAGNYNEQFF. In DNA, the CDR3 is TGTGCCAGCAGCCCCTCGATGTCTGCGGGGAACTACAATGAGCAGTTCTTC. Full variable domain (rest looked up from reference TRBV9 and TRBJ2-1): DSGVTQTPKHLITATGQRVTLRCSPRSGDLSVYWYQQSLDQGLQFLIQYYNGEERAKGNILERFSAQQFPDLHSELNLSSLELGDSALYFCASSPSMSAGNYNEQFFGPGTRLTVL.